The T cell receptor (beta chain) under discussion was sequenced for a study of regulatory dendritic cells for organ transplantation. Study-wide findings and caveats: Memory T cells were less diverse than naive, with memory CD8+ most oligoclonal. The most alloreactive TCR clonotypes were found in resting memory CD8+ cells. Mature dendritic cells appeared to drive more memory CD8+ clonal expansion than regulatory ones.

FACS sorted CD4+ or CD8+ T cells into CD45RA+ naive and CD45RO+ memory. For this clone: The antigen is unknown.

Data came from immunoSEQ multiplex PCR; TCRdb stores just in-frame clones and leaves some out. The sample carries tens of thousands of clones, approximately 82% recorded once. V was trimmed by 2 bases and J by 4 bases, leaving 12 bases between them. CDR1 and CDR2 from the germline V gene are SGHDT and YYEEEE. This CDR3 is 15 amino acids long. This clonotype originated in a human donor in good health. Sequenced sample: naive CD8+ T cells from blood. Subset indicated: CD45RA+ naive T cells. The gene calls are TRBV5-6 and TRBJ1-4; D is undetermined. The CDR3 protein is CASSLLTSYNEKLFF. The CDR3, as DNA: TGTGCCAGCAGCTTACTGACAAGCTATAATGAAAAACTGTTTTTT.